This entry is about one T cell receptor (beta chain). What it recognizes is unknown. Germline CDR1 is LNHNV and CDR2 is YYDKDF (reference sequence). The CDR3 has 16 residues. V lost 0 bases to trimming and J lost 4 bases; unmatched junction nucleotides: 7. The single heparinised draw taken from each donor contained around 120 mL of blood on average. By way of CD45RO/CCR7/CD25/CD127/CD95/CD27, the CD4+ regulatory, stem cell-like memory, central memory and naive cells were sorted. These data originate in a study of beta chain features in type 1 diabetes. Study conclusions and caveats: Within each of all four CD4+ subsets, Type 1 diabetes patients had TCRB CDR3s that were moderately but significantly shorter. Healthy donors had naive, central memory and Treg TCRB repertoires that appeared less similar than those seen among patients.

Since all of the isolated RNA was reverse transcribed, expressed TCRB transcripts were what got sequenced. Clones were sequenced by immunoSEQ multiplex PCR, and TCRdb holds only the in-frame ones, with some missing. The sample shows 350,000 to 450,000 clones, about 15% of them seen only once. The sequenced sample was naive CD4+ T cells from blood. V is TRBV15 and J is TRBJ2-5, with 8 positions matching TRBD1. This clonotype was sampled from a woman aged 18-35 years in good health. Written as DNA, the CDR3 is TGTGCCACCAGCAGAGAATCGACAGGGGTGCGAGAGACCCAGTACTTC. Its protein is CATSRESTGVRETQYF. Looking up the rest from reference TRBV15 and TRBJ2-5 gives the full variable domain: DAMVIQNPRYQVTQFGKPVTLSCSQTLNHNVMYWYQQKSSQAPKLLFHYYDKDFNNEADTPDNFQSRRPNTSFCFLDIRSPGLGDTAMYLCATSRESTGVRETQYFGPGTRLLVL.